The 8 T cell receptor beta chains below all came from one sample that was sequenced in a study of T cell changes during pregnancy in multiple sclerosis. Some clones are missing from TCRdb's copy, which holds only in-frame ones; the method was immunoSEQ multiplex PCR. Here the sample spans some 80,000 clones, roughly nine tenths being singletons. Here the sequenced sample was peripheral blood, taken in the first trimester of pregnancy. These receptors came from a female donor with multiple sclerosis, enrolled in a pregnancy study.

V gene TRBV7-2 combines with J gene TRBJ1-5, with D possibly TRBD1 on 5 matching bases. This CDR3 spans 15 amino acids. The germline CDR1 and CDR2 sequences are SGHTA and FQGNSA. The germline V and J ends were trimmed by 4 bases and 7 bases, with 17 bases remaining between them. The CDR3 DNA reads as TGTGCCAGCAGCTCCCCCGGCGGGGCAAGACAGCCCCAGCATTTT. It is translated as CASSSPGGARQPQHF.

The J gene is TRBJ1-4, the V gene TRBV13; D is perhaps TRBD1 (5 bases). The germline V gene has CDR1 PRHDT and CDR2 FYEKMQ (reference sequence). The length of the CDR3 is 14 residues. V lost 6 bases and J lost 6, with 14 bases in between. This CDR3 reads CASSNRAGDEKLFF. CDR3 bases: TGTGCCAGCAGTAATCGGGCGGGGGATGAAAAACTGTTTTTT.

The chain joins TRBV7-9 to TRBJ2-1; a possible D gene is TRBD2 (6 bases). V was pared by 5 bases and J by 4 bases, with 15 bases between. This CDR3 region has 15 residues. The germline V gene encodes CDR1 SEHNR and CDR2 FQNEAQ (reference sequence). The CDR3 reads CASSNGTGGYNEQFF. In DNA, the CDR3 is TGTGCCAGCAGCAACGGGACTGGCGGTTACAATGAGCAGTTCTTC.

CDR3 DNA sequence: TGTGCCAGCAGCTTAGTCGGCAGGGGCCACAATGAGCAGTTCTTC. It is translated as CASSLVGRGHNEQFF. The V and J genes are TRBV7-2 and TRBJ2-1; a weak D match, TRBD1 (6 bases). The CDR3 loop spans 15 amino acids. With 1 base removed from V and 5 bases from J, the gap between germline ends came to 12 bases. Per germline, CDR1 SGHTA and CDR2 FQGNSA.

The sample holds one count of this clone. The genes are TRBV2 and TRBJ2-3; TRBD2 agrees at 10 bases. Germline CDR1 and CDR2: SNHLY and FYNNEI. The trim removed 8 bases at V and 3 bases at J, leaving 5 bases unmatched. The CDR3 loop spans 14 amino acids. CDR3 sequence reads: CASQLAGVTDTQYF. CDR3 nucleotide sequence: TGTGCCAGCCAGCTAGCGGGAGTTACAGATACGCAGTATTTT. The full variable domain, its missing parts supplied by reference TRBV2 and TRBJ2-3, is EPEVTQTPSHQVTQMGQEVILRCVPISNHLYFYWYRQILGQKVEFLVSFYNNEISEKSEIFDDQFSVERPDGSNFTLKIRSTKLEDSAMYFCASQLAGVTDTQYFGPGTRLTVL.

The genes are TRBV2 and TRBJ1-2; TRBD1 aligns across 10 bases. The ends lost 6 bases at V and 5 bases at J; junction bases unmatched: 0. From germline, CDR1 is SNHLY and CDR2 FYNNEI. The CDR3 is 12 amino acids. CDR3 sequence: CASRGQGYGYTF. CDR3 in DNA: TGTGCCAGCAGGGGACAGGGGTATGGCTACACCTTC.

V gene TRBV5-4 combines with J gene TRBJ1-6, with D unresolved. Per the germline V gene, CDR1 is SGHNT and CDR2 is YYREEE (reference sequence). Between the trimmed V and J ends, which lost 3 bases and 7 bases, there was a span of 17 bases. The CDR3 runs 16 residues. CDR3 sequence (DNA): TGTGCCAGCAGCTCCTGGTCGCTTACGAGAAATTCACCCCTCCACTTT. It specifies CASSSWSLTRNSPLHF.

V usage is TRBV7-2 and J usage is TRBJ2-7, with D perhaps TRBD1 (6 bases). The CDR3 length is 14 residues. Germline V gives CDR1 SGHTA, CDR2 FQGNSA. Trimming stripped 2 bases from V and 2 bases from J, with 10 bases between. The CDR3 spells CASSLPNRAYEQYF. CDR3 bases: TGTGCCAGCAGCTTACCAAACAGGGCCTACGAGCAGTACTTC.